The clone carrying this TCR beta chain was recorded a few times. What it binds is not known. V was pared by 1 base and J by 4 bases, with 3 bases of the junction left unmatched. Germline CDR1 reads DFQATT; CDR2 reads SNEGSKA (reference sequence). The CDR3 consists of 13 residues. Sequencing of cultured CD4+ T cell DNA used the Oncomine TCR Beta short-read assay. TCRdb analysed the PCR reads with MiXCR anew, one entry per CDR3 protein. There are about 8,800 distinct CDR3 sequences in the sample; 48% occur only once, and 7% to 8% lies in the top ten. As for treatment: roughly 10-day PBMC culture with coronavirus spike peptide pools or control peptides (ViraFEST assay). The data were taken from a study of vaccination and CD4 T cells after COVID-19.

The sequence came from a human donor who had recovered from COVID-19. V usage is TRBV20-1 and J usage is TRBJ1-2; 7 positions agree with TRBD1. The specimen sequenced was CD4+ T cells from blood, cultured in vitro. Written as DNA, the CDR3 is TGCAGTGCTAGAGTGGGACAGTCCTATGGCTACACCTTC. It is translated as CSARVGQSYGYTF.